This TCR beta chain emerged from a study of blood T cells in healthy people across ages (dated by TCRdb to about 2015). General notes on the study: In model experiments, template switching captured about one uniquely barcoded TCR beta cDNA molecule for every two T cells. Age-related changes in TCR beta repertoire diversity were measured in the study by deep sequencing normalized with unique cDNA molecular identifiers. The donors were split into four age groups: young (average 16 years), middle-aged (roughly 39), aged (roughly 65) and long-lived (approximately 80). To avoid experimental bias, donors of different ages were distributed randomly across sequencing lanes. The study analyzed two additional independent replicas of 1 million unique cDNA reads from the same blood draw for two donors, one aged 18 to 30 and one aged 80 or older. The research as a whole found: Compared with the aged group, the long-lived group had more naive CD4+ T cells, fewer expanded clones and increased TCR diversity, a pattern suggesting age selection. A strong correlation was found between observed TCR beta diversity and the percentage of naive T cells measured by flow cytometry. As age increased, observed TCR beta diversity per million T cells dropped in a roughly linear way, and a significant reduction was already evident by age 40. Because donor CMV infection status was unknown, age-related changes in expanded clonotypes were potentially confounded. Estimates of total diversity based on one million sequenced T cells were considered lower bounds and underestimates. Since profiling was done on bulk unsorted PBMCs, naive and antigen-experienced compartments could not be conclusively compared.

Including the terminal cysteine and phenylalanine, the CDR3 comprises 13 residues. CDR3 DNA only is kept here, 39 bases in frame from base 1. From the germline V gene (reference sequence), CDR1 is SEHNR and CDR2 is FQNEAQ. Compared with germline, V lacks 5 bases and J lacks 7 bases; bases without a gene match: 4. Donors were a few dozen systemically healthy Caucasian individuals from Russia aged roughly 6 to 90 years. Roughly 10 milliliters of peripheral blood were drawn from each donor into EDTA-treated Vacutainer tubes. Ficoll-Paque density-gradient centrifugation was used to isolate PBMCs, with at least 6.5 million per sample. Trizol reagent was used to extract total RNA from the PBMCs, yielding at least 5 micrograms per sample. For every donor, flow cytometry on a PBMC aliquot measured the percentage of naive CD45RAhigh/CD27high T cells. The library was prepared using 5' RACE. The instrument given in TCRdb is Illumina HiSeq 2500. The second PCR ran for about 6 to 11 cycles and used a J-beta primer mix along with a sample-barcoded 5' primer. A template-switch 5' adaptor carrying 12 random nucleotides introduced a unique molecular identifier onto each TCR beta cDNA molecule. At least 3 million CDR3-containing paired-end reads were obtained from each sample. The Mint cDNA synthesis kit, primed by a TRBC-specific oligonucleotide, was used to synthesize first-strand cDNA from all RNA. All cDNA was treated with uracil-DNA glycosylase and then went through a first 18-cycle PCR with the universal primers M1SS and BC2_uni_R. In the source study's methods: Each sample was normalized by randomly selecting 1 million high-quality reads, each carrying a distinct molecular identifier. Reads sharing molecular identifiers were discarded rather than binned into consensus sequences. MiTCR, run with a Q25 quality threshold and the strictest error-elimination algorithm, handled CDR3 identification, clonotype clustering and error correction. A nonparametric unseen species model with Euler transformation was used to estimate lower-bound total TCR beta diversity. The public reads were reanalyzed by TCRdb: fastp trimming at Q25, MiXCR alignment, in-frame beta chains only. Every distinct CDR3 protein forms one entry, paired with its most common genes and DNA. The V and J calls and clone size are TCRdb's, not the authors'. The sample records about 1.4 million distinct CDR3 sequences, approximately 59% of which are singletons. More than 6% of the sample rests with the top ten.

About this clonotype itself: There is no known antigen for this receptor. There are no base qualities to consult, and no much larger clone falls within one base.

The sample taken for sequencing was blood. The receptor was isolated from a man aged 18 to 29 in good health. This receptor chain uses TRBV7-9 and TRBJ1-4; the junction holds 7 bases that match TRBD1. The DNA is TGTGCCAGCAGCCCCCGGGACAGTGAAAAACTGTTTTTT. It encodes CASSPRDSEKLFF.